A selection of T cell receptor beta chains follows, all from one sample in a study of fetal regulatory T cell absence and autoimmunity. Only in-frame clones appear in the TCRdb table, and some are missing; sequencing was by immunoSEQ multiplex PCR. The data show around 100,000 clones, with around 72% seen just once and 1.5% to 2% held by the top ten. Sequencing used pancreas tissue. The receptors were gathered from a male donor with IPEX syndrome. Each CDR3 is given with its conserved first and last residue. The D gene is left open where the match is weak. The size of a clone is reported for some rows only, either as once, few or many, or as a class for expanded clones.

TRBV30	TRBJ2-5	TRBD2	.	CAWSPSGGPRETQYF	TGTGCCTGGAGTCCTTCGGGAGGGCCGAGAGAGACCCAGTACTTC
TRBV4-3	TRBJ1-1	.	.	CASSQWAVNTEAFF	TGCGCCAGCAGCCAATGGGCTGTGAACACTGAAGCTTTCTTT
TRBV29-1	TRBJ2-1	TRBD2	.	CSVETGLADNEQFF	TGCAGCGTTGAGACGGGACTAGCGGACAATGAGCAGTTCTTC
TRBV14	TRBJ1-4	TRBD1	few	CASSQATGDEKLFF	TGTGCCAGCAGCCAAGCAACAGGGGACGAAAAACTGTTTTTT
TRBV4-2	TRBJ1-5	.	few	CASSQDEVMGNQPQHF	TGTGCCAGCAGCCAAGATGAGGTAATGGGCAATCAGCCCCAGCATTTT
TRBV9	TRBJ1-2	.	.	CASRRGEFGYTF	TGTGCCAGCCGGAGGGGGGAATTTGGCTACACCTTC
TRBV30	TRBJ2-7	TRBD1	.	CAWSEPDRAPYEQYF	TGTGCCTGGAGTGAGCCGGACAGGGCCCCCTACGAGCAGTACTTC
TRBV29-1	TRBJ2-1	.	.	CSALYNEQFF	TGCAGCGCCCTATACAATGAGCAGTTCTTC
TRBV4-3	TRBJ2-1	.	.	CASSQERASYNEQFF	TGCGCCAGCAGCCAAGAAAGGGCTTCTTACAATGAGCAGTTCTTC
TRBV21-1	TRBJ2-5	.	.	CASSKGPENETQYF	TGTGCCAGCAGCAAAGGGCCGGAAAACGAGACCCAGTACTTC
TRBV11-3	TRBJ1-1	TRBD1	.	CASSYQGAGGSEAFF	TGTGCCAGCAGCTACCAGGGGGCTGGAGGATCTGAAGCTTTCTTT
TRBV4-3	TRBJ2-7	.	.	CASSQDPKRATYEQYF	TGCGCCAGCAGCCAAGATCCCAAGCGGGCCACCTACGAGCAGTACTTC
TRBV6-5	TRBJ2-7	.	.	CASSYAQVSYEQYF	TGTGCCAGCAGTTACGCTCAGGTTTCCTACGAGCAGTACTTC
TRBV27	TRBJ2-7	TRBD1	.	CASSWDRGYEQYF	TGTGCCAGCAGTTGGGACAGGGGTTACGAGCAGTACTTC
TRBV5-5	TRBJ1-2	.	.	CASSAGWGTYGYTF	TGTGCCAGCAGCGCAGGGTGGGGAACTTATGGCTACACCTTC
TRBV9	TRBJ1-2	.	.	CASSVQGYGYTF	TGTGCCAGCAGCGTACAGGGCTATGGCTACACCTTC
TRBV27	TRBJ1-1	.	.	CASAYSLRRGTEAFF	TGTGCCAGCGCGTATTCCCTCAGGAGGGGAACTGAAGCTTTCTTT
TRBV5-1	TRBJ2-3	TRBD2	.	CASSSSGRDTQYF	TGCGCCAGCAGCTCTAGCGGGAGAGATACGCAGTATTTT
TRBV18	TRBJ2-6	.	.	CASSPGTGANVLTF	TGTGCCAGCTCACCAGGGACTGGGGCCAACGTCCTGACTTTC
TRBV27	TRBJ2-5	.	.	CASSAGTPGLTYQETQYF	TGTGCCAGCAGTGCCGGGACACCCGGCCTCACGTACCAAGAGACCCAGTACTTC
TRBV5-1	TRBJ1-2	TRBD1	once	CASSSLGTEGNYGYTF	TGCGCCAGCAGCTCACTCGGGACAGAAGGGAACTATGGCTACACCTTC
TRBV5-1	TRBJ2-5	.	.	CASSLENVGRETQYF	TGCGCCAGCAGCTTGGAAAATGTGGGGCGAGAGACCCAGTACTTC
TRBV5-1	TRBJ2-5	.	.	CASSLAAETQYF	TGCGCCAGCAGCTTGGCCGCGGAGACCCAGTACTTC
TRBV4-3	TRBJ2-7	.	.	CASSQSQAYEQYF	TGCGCCAGCAGCCAATCGCAGGCCTACGAGCAGTACTTC
TRBV30	TRBJ1-3	.	.	CAWSVRRGAGNTIYF	TGTGCCTGGAGTGTACGGCGGGGGGCTGGAAACACCATATATTTT